This T cell receptor beta chain was found in a study of blood T cell repertoires in COVID-19. Turning to the study itself: COVID-19 samples collected from the United States, Italy and Spain covered acute and convalescent phases.

Per germline, CDR1 SGHTA and CDR2 FQGNSA. The length of the CDR3 is 13 residues. V gave up 1 base and J gave up 3 bases, with 7 bases separating them. The repertoire was sequenced with immunoSEQ multiplex PCR; TCRdb's copy has only in-frame clones and lacks some. The sample carries 250,000 to 350,000 clones, about nine tenths recorded once. Sequenced material: peripheral blood. The TCR was taken from a woman in her thirties who had recovered from COVID-19. The J gene is TRBJ2-7, the V gene TRBV7-2; no definite D call. CDR3: CASSLGYNYEQYF. The CDR3 nucleotides read TGTGCCAGCAGCTTAGGTTACAACTACGAGCAGTACTTC.